This TCR beta chain originates from a study of blood T cell repertoires in COVID-19. Study-level information: Nucleic acid was either cDNA or gDNA, and it came from T cells, B-cell-depleted T cells, or PBMCs.

Authors' data handling: The assay estimated nucleated cells by amplifying reference gene primers. Data came from immunoSEQ multiplex PCR; TCRdb stores just in-frame clones and leaves some out. That table supplies the V and J calls and clone size; D and trimming were determined from the DNA. The sample yields about 90,000 clones, around four fifths seen once. V was shortened by 5 bases and J by 2 bases, with 5 bases between the two germline ends. The CDR3 sequence is 12 residues long. Germline CDR1 SGHVS, CDR2 FQNEAQ. The sample consisted of peripheral blood. The genes are TRBV7-8 and TRBJ2-3; D is ambiguous. This TCR was recovered from a woman in her 70s with active or convalescent COVID-19. The DNA for the CDR3 is TGTGCCAGCAGCCTATACACAGATACGCAGTATTTT. It encodes CASSLYTDTQYF.